What follows are 32 T cell receptor beta chains derived from one specimen sequenced in a study of OX40 agonist ivuxolimab in advanced cancers. Library prep was done by the immunoSEQ multiplex PCR assay. This is the immuneACCESS table as TCRdb keeps it, with only in-frame sequences that have V and J called. A part of the clones is gone; compared with another copy, unresolved V genes explain less than half, and the rest is unexplained. Here the sample has over 30,000 clones; more than 60% occur a single time. Clones ranked in the top ten supply more than 9.5% of the sample. Sequences were derived from CD4+ or CD8+ T cells sorted from blood, sampled in a trial of the OX40 agonist ivuxolimab. The receptor source for this set is an adult with an advanced solid tumor such as melanoma, head and neck, liver or kidney cancer.

The chain uses TRBV4-1 and TRBJ1-2; tentatively, D is TRBD1 (6 bases). Germline V gives CDR1 MGHRA, CDR2 YSYEKL. The length of the CDR3 is 15 residues. V shed 0 bases and J shed 2 bases, with 10 bases lying between them. The CDR3 is CASSQDSQGNYGYTF. The CDR3 nucleotides read TGCGCCAGCAGCCAAGATTCGCAGGGGAACTATGGCTACACCTTC.

The J gene is TRBJ1-2, the V gene TRBV7-9; 7 nucleotides match TRBD1. Germline lookup yields CDR1 SEHNR and CDR2 FQNEAQ (reference sequence). CDR3 size: 13 residues. V shed 3 bases and J 8 bases; nucleotides not matched to a gene: 6. CDR3 region: CASSFEQGLGYTF. DNA for the CDR3: TGTGCCAGCAGCTTTGAACAGGGGCTAGGCTACACCTTC. Based on the CDR3 plus reference TRBV7-9 and TRBJ1-2, the full variable domain is DTGVSQNPRHKITKRGQNVTFRCDPISEHNRLYWYRQTLGQGPEFLTYFQNEAQLEKSRLLSDRFSAERPKGSFSTLEIQRTEQGDSAMYLCASSFEQGLGYTFGSGTRLTVV.

The chain employs TRBV6-5 and TRBJ1-1; TRBD1 is a possible D gene (5 bases). This CDR3 has 14 residues. The germline V gene encodes CDR1 MNHEY and CDR2 SVGAGI. Trimming took 5 bases from V and 1 from J, leaving 11 bases between them. CDR3 sequence reads: CASSPDSWNTEAFF. The CDR3 bases are TGTGCCAGCAGTCCAGACAGTTGGAACACTGAAGCTTTCTTT.

The chain carries TRBV5-1 and TRBJ2-2; 14 positions match TRBD2. V was pared by 2 bases and J by 6 bases, with 9 bases of the junction left unmatched. The germline CDR1 and CDR2 sequences are SGHRS and YFSETQ. The CDR3 totals 18 residues. CDR3 in amino acids: CASSLQLTSGGAPGELFF. DNA for the CDR3: TGCGCCAGCAGCTTACAACTGACTAGCGGGGGGGCCCCCGGGGAGCTGTTTTTT.

The chain recombines TRBV6-5 with TRBJ1-6; tentative D call: TRBD1 (5 bases). Germline V lookup: CDR1 MNHEY, CDR2 SVGAGI. This CDR3 comprises 15 residues. The germline V and J ends were trimmed by 4 bases and 7 bases, with 14 bases remaining between them. CDR3 loop: CASSLLMGGNSPLHF. CDR3 coding DNA: TGTGCCAGCAGTTTACTGATGGGGGGAAATTCACCCCTCCACTTT.

This chain links TRBV19 with TRBJ1-3; no reliable D call. The V end was cut by 1 base, the J end by 0 bases, with 4 bases between. Germline values: CDR1 LNHDA, CDR2 SQIVND (reference sequence). The length of the CDR3 is 14 residues. CDR3 loop: CASSIGNSGNTIYF. Written as DNA, the CDR3 is TGTGCCAGTAGTATAGGGAACTCTGGAAACACCATATATTTT.

The rearrangement uses TRBV29-1 and TRBJ2-1; 10 bases fit TRBD1. V shed 4 bases and J 6 bases; nucleotides not matched to a gene: 3. Germline V CDR1 and CDR2: SQVTM, ANQGSEA. The CDR3 spans 13 residues. CDR3 bases: TGCAGCGTTGTGGGGACAGGGGCCAATGAGCAGTTCTTC. Its translation is CSVVGTGANEQFF.

The genes are TRBV19 and TRBJ1-2; tentatively, D is TRBD1 (5 bases). The germline gives CDR1 LNHDA, CDR2 SQIVND (reference sequence). The CDR3 runs 15 residues. V was clipped by 1 base and J by 4 bases, with 13 bases between them. The CDR3 region is CASSIGWDRSYGYTF. The CDR3 region has the DNA TGTGCCAGTAGTATAGGATGGGACCGATCCTATGGCTACACCTTC.

The chain links TRBV11-2 to TRBJ2-1, with a tentative D call TRBD2 (6 bases). Germline CDR1 is SGHAT and CDR2 is FQNNGV. Trimming removed 5 bases at V and 7 bases at J, with 12 bases between. The CDR3 runs 13 residues. CDR3 nucleotides: TGTGCCAGCAGCCAAGGGACTGCTAATGAGCAGTTCTTC. Protein product: CASSQGTANEQFF. The full variable domain, rest sourced from reference TRBV11-2 and TRBJ2-1, is EAGVAQSPRYKIIEKRQSVAFWCNPISGHATLYWYQQILGQGPKLLIQFQNNGVVDDSQLPKDRFSAERLKGVDSTLKIQPAKLEDSAVYLCASSQGTANEQFFGPGTRLTVL.

V and J are TRBV19 and TRBJ2-7; TRBD1 is a possible D gene (5 bases). CDR3 length: 13 amino acids. V was trimmed by 1 base and J by 5 bases, leaving 9 bases between them. CDR1 LNHDA and CDR2 SQIVND come from the germline V gene (reference sequence). For the CDR3, the DNA is TGTGCCAGTAGTATAGTATGGGGCCACGAGCAGTACTTC. It encodes CASSIVWGHEQYF.

This clone was detected only a few times. Other DNA variants within this sample encode the same CDR3. V is TRBV19 and J is TRBJ2-7, with 7 bases aligning to TRBD2. The V gene end was trimmed by 3 bases and the J gene end by 3 bases; junction bases not matched to a gene: 11. The CDR3 spans 16 residues. Per the germline V gene, CDR1 is LNHDA and CDR2 is SQIVND (reference sequence). The CDR3 DNA reads as TGTGCCAGTAGTATTGACGGGGGAGGGAGCTTCTACGAGCAGTACTTC. It codes for CASSIDGGGSFYEQYF.

This clone was observed a few times. The chain combines TRBV4-1 with TRBJ1-4; 7 nucleotides align to TRBD1. The V gene's germline CDR1 is MGHRA and CDR2 YSYEKL. There are 13 residues in the CDR3. Trimming at V came to 6 bases and at J to 7 bases, leaving 5 bases not matched to a gene. In DNA, the CDR3 is TGCGCCAGCAGACGACAGGGAGGTGAAAAACTGTTTTTT. Translating it yields CASRRQGGEKLFF.

A single count supports this clone. The V gene is TRBV7-2, the J gene TRBJ1-5; D not resolved. With 2 bases removed from V and 2 bases from J, the gap between germline ends came to 7 bases. CDR1 and CDR2 (germline): SGHTA, FQGNSA. The CDR3 runs to 14 residues. The CDR3 nucleotides read TGTGCCAGCAGCTTACTTTCGGGCAATCAGCCCCAGCATTTT. This codes for CASSLLSGNQPQHF.

The DNA for the CDR3 is TGTGCCAGCAGCTTAGGTTCAGGAGTTAATCAGCCCCAGCATTTT. This codes for CASSLGSGVNQPQHF. V is TRBV7-2 and J is TRBJ1-5; D not resolved. This CDR3 region has 15 residues. Germline values: CDR1 SGHTA, CDR2 FQGNSA. V was shortened by 1 base and J by 4 bases, with 11 bases between the two germline ends.

The chain is built from TRBV10-2 and TRBJ2-7; D call uncertain. CDR1 and CDR2 (germline): WSHSY, SAAADI. The CDR3 totals 15 residues. V was cut by 7 bases and J by 0 bases, with 16 bases left in between. This CDR3 is CASKNPRKSSYEQYF. The CDR3 DNA reads as TGCGCCAGCAAGAACCCGCGGAAGAGCTCCTACGAGCAGTACTTC.

This clone is judged large. The rearrangement links TRBV5-1 to TRBJ2-7, with D tentatively TRBD1 or TRBD2 (5 bases each). There are 12 residues in the CDR3. Deletions cut 5 bases from V and 5 bases from J, with 11 bases between. Germline lookup yields CDR1 SGHRS and CDR2 YFSETQ. This CDR3 is CASRRDQDEQYF. The CDR3 DNA is TGCGCCAGCAGGAGGGACCAGGACGAGCAGTACTTC.

The J gene is TRBJ2-5, the V gene TRBV7-5; the table's D call of TRBD1 was not tested on the DNA. The DNA end is more similar to TRBJ2-7, so the J call may be wrong. TRBV7-5 is listed as a pseudogene. This CDR3 spans 15 amino acids. The CDR3 sequence: CVRSLPRDSSYEQYF. CDR3 nucleotides: TGTGTCAGAAGCTTGCCACGGGACAGCTCCTACGAGCAGTACTTC.

The V and J genes are TRBV5-5 and TRBJ2-1, with D unclear. The germline V and J ends were trimmed by 0 bases and 1 base, with 5 bases remaining between them. There are 14 residues in the CDR3. The germline CDR1 and CDR2 sequences are SGHKS and YYEKEE (reference sequence). The CDR3 loop reads CASSLELSYNEQFF. Here the CDR3 DNA reads TGTGCCAGCAGCTTGGAACTATCCTACAATGAGCAGTTCTTC.

The rearrangement links TRBV11-2 to TRBJ1-5, with D unclear. The V gene's germline CDR1 is SGHAT and CDR2 FQNNGV. V was trimmed by 0 bases and J by 5 bases, leaving 11 bases between them. The CDR3 sequence is 15 residues long. The CDR3, as DNA: TGTGCCAGCAGCTTAGAATCGGGAGGATATCAGCCCCAGCATTTT. Its protein product is CASSLESGGYQPQHF. Full variable domain (remainder filled in from reference TRBV11-2 and TRBJ1-5): EAGVAQSPRYKIIEKRQSVAFWCNPISGHATLYWYQQILGQGPKLLIQFQNNGVVDDSQLPKDRFSAERLKGVDSTLKIQPAKLEDSAVYLCASSLESGGYQPQHFGDGTRLSIL.

The V call is TRBV10-3, the J call TRBJ2-2; 14 nucleotides align to TRBD2. V lost 5 bases and J lost 8; bases outside the gene matches: 7. Germline V gene lookup returns CDR1 ENHRY and CDR2 SYGVKD. CDR3 length: 16 amino acids. The CDR3 coding sequence is TGTGCCATCAGTCCTGGGACTAGCGGGGGATTAGGGGAGCTGTTTTTT. Its protein is CAISPGTSGGLGELFF.

The rearrangement joins TRBV28 to TRBJ1-1; 10 bases match TRBD1. With 8 bases clipped from V and 4 bases from J, the junction kept 13 bases outside the gene matches. Germline CDR1 and CDR2: MDHEN and SYDVKM. The CDR3 has 16 residues. CDR3 residues: CASRRQGASISTEAFF. The CDR3 nucleotides read TGTGCCAGCCGACGACAGGGGGCGTCTATTAGCACTGAAGCTTTCTTT.

V usage is TRBV7-8 and J usage is TRBJ2-7; 9 bases match TRBD1. The trim removed 2 bases at V and 3 bases at J, leaving 5 bases unmatched. In germline, CDR1 is SGHVS, CDR2 FQNEAQ. This CDR3 comprises 15 residues. CDR3 region: CASSLPGQGSYEQYF. The CDR3, as DNA: TGTGCCAGCAGCTTACCCGGACAGGGGAGCTACGAGCAGTACTTC.

CDR3 protein: CASSLRLEYEQYF. DNA of the CDR3: TGTGCCAGCAGCTTAAGACTAGAGTACGAGCAGTACTTC. The chain combines TRBV13 with TRBJ2-7; TRBD2 is a possible D gene (6 bases). The germline CDR1 and CDR2 sequences are PRHDT and FYEKMQ (reference sequence). V lost 2 bases to trimming and J lost 4 bases, with 9 bases between them. The CDR3 consists of 13 residues. Full variable domain (remainder filled in from reference TRBV13 and TRBJ2-7): AAGVIQSPRHLIKEKRETATLKCYPIPRHDTVYWYQQGPGQDPQFLISFYEKMQSDKGSIPDRFSAQQFSDYHSELNMSSLELGDSALYFCASSLRLEYEQYFGPGTRLTVT.

V usage is TRBV5-1 and J usage is TRBJ2-5; D gene uncertain. The germline V gene has CDR1 SGHRS and CDR2 YFSETQ. The CDR3 loop spans 16 amino acids. The V end was cut by 0 bases, the J end by 5 bases, with 17 bases between. The CDR3 DNA reads as TGCGCCAGCAGCTTGGCATCGGACGGACCCCAGGAGACCCAGTACTTC. It codes for CASSLASDGPQETQYF. Filled out from reference TRBV5-1 and TRBJ2-5, the complete variable domain reads KAGVTQTPRYLIKTRGQQVTLSCSPISGHRSVSWYQQTPGQGLQFLFEYFSETQRNKGNFPGRFSGRQFSNSRSEMNVSTLELGDSALYLCASSLASDGPQETQYFGPGTRLLVL.

This clone was counted once. The V gene is TRBV7-3, the J gene TRBJ1-5, with no clear D. The CDR3 runs to 15 residues. V gave up 2 bases and J gave up 5 bases, with 13 bases separating them. In germline, CDR1 is SGHTA, CDR2 FQGTGA. The CDR3 region is CASSLWPGGDQPQHF. The CDR3, as DNA: TGTGCCAGCAGCTTATGGCCCGGTGGGGATCAGCCCCAGCATTTT.

The DNA for the CDR3 is TGTGCCAGCAGTGAGGGGCGCGGGGTAGCTTTCTTT. Encoded protein: CASSEGRGVAFF. This sequence joins TRBV6-4 and TRBJ1-1, with D maybe TRBD1 (5 bases). Trimming removed 3 bases from V and 10 bases from J, with 12 bases in between. The germline V gene encodes CDR1 MRHNA and CDR2 SNTAGT. There are 12 residues in the CDR3.

This chain joins TRBV30 and TRBJ2-7, with a possible D match to TRBD2 (6 bases). The germline gives CDR1 GTSNPN, CDR2 SVGIG (reference sequence). There are 12 residues in the CDR3. Deletions cut 5 bases from V and 2 bases from J, with 10 bases between. The CDR3 protein is CAWSGETYEQYF. In DNA, the CDR3 is TGTGCCTGGTCGGGGGAAACCTACGAGCAGTACTTC. The full variable domain, in which reference TRBV30 and TRBJ2-7 provide the parts outside the CDR3, is SQTIHQWPATLVQPVGSPLSLECTVEGTSNPNLYWYRQAAGRGLQLLFYSVGIGQISSEVPQNLSASRPQDRQFILSSKKLLLSDSGFYLCAWSGETYEQYFGPGTRLTVT.

The rearrangement joins TRBV7-9 to TRBJ2-7, with no clear D. The germline gives CDR1 SEHNR, CDR2 FQNEAQ (reference sequence). The CDR3 sequence is 16 residues long. V lost 1 base and J 3 bases, leaving 16 bases between the germline ends. The CDR3 reads CASSLEVGPVLYEQYF. CDR3 DNA sequence: TGTGCCAGCAGCTTAGAGGTCGGCCCTGTTCTCTACGAGCAGTACTTC.

This chain links TRBV4-3 with TRBJ1-5, with TRBD1 matching over 7 bases. CDR1 is LGHNA, CDR2 YSLEER, per germline. The V and J ends lost 3 bases and 5 bases, in that order; junction bases with no gene match: 7. The CDR3 sequence is 15 residues long. The CDR3 nucleotides are TGCGCCAGCAGCCACGCTGGACAGGCTTATCAGCCCCAGCATTTT. Amino acids: CASSHAGQAYQPQHF.

A few counts support this clone. V gene TRBV28 combines with J gene TRBJ2-7; D is uncertain. Germline V gene sequence: CDR1 MDHEN, CDR2 SYDVKM. This CDR3 has 14 amino acids. The ends were cut back, 3 bases at V and 0 bases at J, with 9 bases in the middle. CDR3 sequence (DNA): TGTGCCAGCAGTTTTTCTCTAGGCTCCTACGAGCAGTACTTC. It is translated as CASSFSLGSYEQYF.

The table lists this clone with a few counts. The chain joins TRBV4-1 to TRBJ1-2; D might be TRBD1 (6 bases). The CDR3 is made up of 12 amino acids. Trimming removed 4 bases at V and 11 bases at J, with 14 bases between. Per germline, CDR1 MGHRA and CDR2 YSYEKL. The CDR3 DNA is TGCGCCAGCAGCCGGCCAGGGGAGGCTTACACCTTC. Its protein product is CASSRPGEAYTF.

The genes are TRBV29-1 and TRBJ1-5; TRBD1 might be the D (6 bases). V gave up 2 bases and J gave up 5 bases, with 13 bases separating them. Germline V gene lookup returns CDR1 SQVTM and CDR2 ANQGSEA. The CDR3 has 14 residues. CDR3 bases: TGCAGCGTTGAAAGTGTAGGGGGGGATCAGCCCCAGCATTTT. It is translated as CSVESVGGDQPQHF.